The 10 T cell receptor beta chains given below trace back to one sample, sequenced in a study of human T cells and chemical hapten exposure. Time point denoted: healthy volunteer bleed at 6 weeks. Whole blood that had not been fractionated was the source of extracted total RNA. TCRdb itself ran the RACE reads through MiXCR, one entry per CDR3 protein. The sample yields 75,000 to 80,000 distinct CDR3 sequences, around 9.4% seen once. Input material: whole blood. These receptors all stem from a female donor in good health. Some clones in this sample may be carry-over from other donors' samples.

This clonotype came up many times. The rearrangement links TRBV20-1 to TRBJ1-1, with a possible D match to TRBD1 (6 bases). Deletions cut 0 bases from V and 10 bases from J, with 24 bases between. The CDR3 length is 16 residues. CDR1 and CDR2 (germline): DFQATT, SNEGSKA (reference sequence). The CDR3 nucleotides read TGCAGTGCTAGAGATCCGATCAACGCGGGGGCGCGAGGAGCTTTCTTT. As protein: CSARDPINAGARGAFF.

At least ten counts were recorded for this clonotype. This sequence joins TRBV6-5 and TRBJ1-1; D is unclear. The CDR3 totals 13 residues. V was shortened by 1 base and J by 8 bases, with 11 bases between the two germline ends. The germline gives CDR1 MNHEY, CDR2 SVGAGI. The CDR3 nucleotides are TGTGCCAGCAGTTACTTTGGACGGACCGAAGCTTTCTTT. Translating it yields CASSYFGRTEAFF.

This clonotype has only a few counts. The rearrangement uses TRBV19 and TRBJ1-5; no definite D call. Trimming cost V 4 bases and J 3 bases, with 13 bases left between them. CDR1 and CDR2 (germline): LNHDA, SQIVND (reference sequence). This CDR3 is built from 15 residues. The CDR3 region has the DNA TGTGCCAGTAGTAGGCGGGAGGCAATCAATCAGCCCCAGCATTTT. Its translation: CASSRREAINQPQHF.

This clonotype was observed many times. The V call is TRBV27, the J call TRBJ2-4, with 7 bases lining up with TRBD1. Germline CDR1 and CDR2: MNHEY and SMNVEV (reference sequence). The CDR3 covers 15 residues. With V trimmed by 6 bases and J by 0 bases, 5 bases remained unmatched. In nucleotides, the CDR3 is TGTGCCAGCAGGCCAGGGGGAGTAGCCAAAAACATTCAGTACTTC. It specifies CASRPGGVAKNIQYF.

The chain employs TRBV30 and TRBJ1-4; D gene uncertain. Germline V gene data show CDR1 as GTSNPN and CDR2 as SVGIG (reference sequence). V gave up 0 bases and J gave up 10 bases, with 6 bases separating them. The CDR3 is made up of 11 amino acids. The CDR3 bases are TGTGCCTGGAGTGTACATGGAAAACTGTTTTTT. It specifies CAWSVHGKLFF.

The chain combines TRBV3-1 with TRBJ2-1; 11 bases fit TRBD2. Germline lookup yields CDR1 LGHDT and CDR2 YNNKEL (reference sequence). The CDR3 spans 18 residues. The V segment lost 3 bases and the J segment 10 bases; nucleotides outside the gene matches: 17. DNA of the CDR3: TGTGCCAGCAGCCAGAAGAGGAATAGGGTAGCGGGGGGGCCGGAGCAGTTCTTC. It yields the protein CASSQKRNRVAGGPEQFF.

This clonotype was counted ten times or more. The chain has TRBV6-2 or TRBV6-3 and TRBJ2-3, with a weak D call TRBD2 (6 bases). CDR1 is MNHEY and CDR2 is SVGEGT in the germline V gene. The CDR3 is 15 residues long. Trimming removed 6 bases at V and 1 base at J, with 14 bases between. The CDR3 DNA sequence: TGTGCCAGCAGCCTTCGGGCTAGCGGCACAGATACGCAGTATTTT. Protein sequence: CASSLRASGTDTQYF.

The DNA for the CDR3 is TGTGCCAGCAGCCATTTGTTCAAGAATGAAAAACTGTTTTTT. This encodes CASSHLFKNEKLFF. The chain is built from TRBV14 and TRBJ1-4; D ambiguous. Trimming took off 3 bases at V and 5 bases at J, with 10 bases between the two ends. The CDR3 extends over 14 amino acids. The germline V gene has CDR1 SGHDN and CDR2 FVKESK.

This clonotype showed up many times. This chain links TRBV5-5 with TRBJ2-1, with D perhaps TRBD2 (7 bases). V was clipped by 9 bases and J by 3 bases, with 16 bases between them. Per the germline V gene, CDR1 is SGHKS and CDR2 is YYEKEE (reference sequence). The CDR3 has 14 residues. The CDR3 protein is CATNSGGFYNEQFF. The CDR3, as DNA: TGTGCCACGAATTCGGGGGGCTTCTACAATGAGCAGTTCTTC. Full variable domain (rest looked up from reference TRBV5-5 and TRBJ2-1): DAGVTQSPTHLIKTRGQQVTLRCSPISGHKSVSWYQQVLGQGPQFIFQYYEKEERGRGNFPDRFSARQFPNYSSELNVNALLLGDSALYLCATNSGGFYNEQFFGPGTRLTVL.

This clonotype was picked up many times. The V call is TRBV20-1, the J call TRBJ2-7; 8 nucleotides align to TRBD1. Looked up from germline, CDR1 is DFQATT and CDR2 is SNEGSKA (reference sequence). CDR3 length equals 13 residues. CDR3: CSATDGTGLELWV. CDR3 in DNA: TGCAGTGCCACAGACGGGACAGGTCTCGAACTTTGGGTC.